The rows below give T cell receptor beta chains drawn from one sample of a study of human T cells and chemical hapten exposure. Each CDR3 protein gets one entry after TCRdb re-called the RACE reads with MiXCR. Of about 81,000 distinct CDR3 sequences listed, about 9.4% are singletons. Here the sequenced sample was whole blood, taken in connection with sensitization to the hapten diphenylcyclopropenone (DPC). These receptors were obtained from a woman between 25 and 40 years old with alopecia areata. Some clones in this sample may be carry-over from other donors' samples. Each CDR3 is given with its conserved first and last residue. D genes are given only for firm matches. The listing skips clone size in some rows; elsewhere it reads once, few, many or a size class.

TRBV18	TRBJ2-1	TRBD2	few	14	TGTGCCAGCTCACCAGTAGCGGGGCGCAATGAGCAGTTCTTC	CASSPVAGRNEQFF
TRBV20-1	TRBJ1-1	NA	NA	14	TGCAGTGCTAGTTACCCAGGGGCCAACACTGAAGCTTTCTTT	CSASYPGANTEAFF
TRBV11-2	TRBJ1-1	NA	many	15	TGTGCCAGCAGCCAGCGGACGGCAGTGAACACTGAAGCTTTCTTT	CASSQRTAVNTEAFF
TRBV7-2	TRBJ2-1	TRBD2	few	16	TGTGCCAGCAGCTTAGCCGGGACTAGCGGGAGGAATGAGCAGTTCTTC	CASSLAGTSGRNEQFF
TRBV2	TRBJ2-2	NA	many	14	TGTGCCAGCAGTAGGGGCTACGGCACCGGGGAGCTGTTTTTT	CASSRGYGTGELFF
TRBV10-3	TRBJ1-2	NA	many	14	TGTGCCATCAGTGAGGTGGGAGGGGAGGATGGCTACACCTTC	CAISEVGGEDGYTF
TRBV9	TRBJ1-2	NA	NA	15	TGTGCCAGCAGCGAGGGGACCAAAACAGGCTATGGCTACACCTTC	CASSEGTKTGYGYTF
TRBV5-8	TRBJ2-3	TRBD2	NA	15	TGTGCCAGCAGCTTACTAGCGGGGAGCACAGATACGCAGTATTTT	CASSLLAGSTDTQYF
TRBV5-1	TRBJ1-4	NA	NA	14	TGCGCCAGCGCCGTCGGTAGGACTAATGAAAAACTGTTTTTT	CASAVGRTNEKLFF
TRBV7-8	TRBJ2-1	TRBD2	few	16	TGTGCCAGCAGCTTAGTGCGGACTAGCGGGCCGGATGAGCAGTTCTTC	CASSLVRTSGPDEQFF
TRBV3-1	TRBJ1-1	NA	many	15	TGTGCCAGCAGCCAAGCAGTCAAGCTTAGGACTGAAGCTTTCTTT	CASSQAVKLRTEAFF
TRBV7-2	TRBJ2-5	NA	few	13	TGTGCCAGCAGCTTAGCGGAGGGAACGACCCAGTACTTC	CASSLAEGTTQYF
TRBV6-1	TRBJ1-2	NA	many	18	TGTGCCAGCATTCCACCCGGGACAACCGTTTGGGGTGGTGATGGCTACACCTTC	CASIPPGTTVWGGDGYTF
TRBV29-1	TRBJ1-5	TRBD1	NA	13	TGCAGCCCCCAGGGGGTTGCCAATCAGCCCCAGCATTTT	CSPQGVANQPQHF
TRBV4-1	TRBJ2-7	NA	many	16	TGCGCCAGCAGCCACGCGCCCGACAGTGACACCTACGAGCAGTACTTC	CASSHAPDSDTYEQYF
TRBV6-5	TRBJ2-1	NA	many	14	TGTGCCAGCAGTTACGCCTACGGGGGTTCTGAGCAGTTCTTC	CASSYAYGGSEQFF
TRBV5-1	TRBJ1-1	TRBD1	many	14	TGCGCCAGCAGCTGGACAGGGGGCAGTACTGAAGCTTTCTTT	CASSWTGGSTEAFF
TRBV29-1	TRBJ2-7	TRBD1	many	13	TGCAGCGTTGTGGGGACAGGGGCCTACGAGCAGTACTTC	CSVVGTGAYEQYF
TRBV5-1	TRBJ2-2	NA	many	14	TGCGCCAGCAGGATGGGACCTAACACCGGGGAGCTGTTTTTT	CASRMGPNTGELFF
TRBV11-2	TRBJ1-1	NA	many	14	TGTGCCGTTGCTACCGCCCAGGGGCGCAGGGAAGCTTTCTTT	CAVATAQGRREAFF
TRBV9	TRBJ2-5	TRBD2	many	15	TGTGCCAGCAGCGTAGGACAGCGGGGACAAGAGACCCAGTACTTC	CASSVGQRGQETQYF
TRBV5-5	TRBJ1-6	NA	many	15	TGTGCCAGCAGCTTGGGACGCTCCTATAATTCACCCCTCCACTTT	CASSLGRSYNSPLHF
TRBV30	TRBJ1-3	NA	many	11	TGTGCCTGGAGTGTACGGGACACCATATATTTT	CAWSVRDTIYF
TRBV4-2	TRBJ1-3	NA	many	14	TGTGCCAGCAGCCAAGATGTGGGGGGAAACACCATATATTTT	CASSQDVGGNTIYF
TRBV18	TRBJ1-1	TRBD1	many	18	TGTGCCAGCTCACCCCTCGGTGTAGGACAGGGTGCGTACACTGAAGCTTTCTTT	CASSPLGVGQGAYTEAFF
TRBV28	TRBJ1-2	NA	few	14	TGTGCCAGCCTATCCGGGCCAGGCGCCTATGGCTACACCTTC	CASLSGPGAYGYTF
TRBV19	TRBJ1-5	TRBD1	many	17	TGTGCCAGTAGTCTCTGGGCGGGACAGGGGGACAATCAGCCCCAGCATTTT	CASSLWAGQGDNQPQHF
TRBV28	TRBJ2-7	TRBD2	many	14	TGTGCCAGCAGCCCCGGGACTAGCCCCTACGAGCAGTACTTC	CASSPGTSPYEQYF
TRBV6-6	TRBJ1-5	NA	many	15	TGTGCCAGCAGCTTTACACCAGGGGACAATCAGCCCCAGCATTTT	CASSFTPGDNQPQHF
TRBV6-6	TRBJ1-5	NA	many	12	TGTGCCAGCAGTTACTCGGGTCAGCCCCAGCATTTT	CASSYSGQPQHF
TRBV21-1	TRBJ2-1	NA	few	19	TGTGCCAGCAGCCGGAGCCAACGACTAGCGGGGGGGATCTACAATGAGCAGTTCTTC	CASSRSQRLAGGIYNEQFF
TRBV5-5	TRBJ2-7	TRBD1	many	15	TGTGCCAGCAGCTATGACAGGGCTCAATCCTACGAGCAGTACTTC	CASSYDRAQSYEQYF
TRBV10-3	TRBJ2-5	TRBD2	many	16	TGTGCCATCAGTGCTGCGCTAGCGGGCGTCCAAGAGACCCAGTACTTC	CAISAALAGVQETQYF
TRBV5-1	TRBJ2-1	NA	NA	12	TGCGCCAGCAGCCGCTCCTACAATGAGCAGTTCTTC	CASSRSYNEQFF
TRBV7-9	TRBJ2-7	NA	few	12	TGTGCCAGCAGCTTAGACGGCGACGAGCAGTACTTC	CASSLDGDEQYF
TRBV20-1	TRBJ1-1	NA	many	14	TGCAGTGCTGTTGAGGGGACCCTGAACACTGAAGCTTTCTTT	CSAVEGTLNTEAFF
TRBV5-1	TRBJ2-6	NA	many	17	TGCGCCAGCAGCTTGGTTAGTACCACGGGAGGGGCCAACGTCCTGACTTTC	CASSLVSTTGGANVLTF
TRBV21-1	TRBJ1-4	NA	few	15	TGTGCCAGCAGCGGACCGATGCCTACTAATGAAAAACTGTTTTTT	CASSGPMPTNEKLFF
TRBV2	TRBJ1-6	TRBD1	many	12	TGTGCCAGGGGACAGCCCAATTCACCCCTCCACTTT	CARGQPNSPLHF
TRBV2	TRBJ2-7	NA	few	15	TGTGCCAGCACCACCCCGGACAGCCGTTCCTACGAGCAGTACTTC	CASTTPDSRSYEQYF
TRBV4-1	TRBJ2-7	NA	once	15	TGCGCCAGCAGCCAATCGACTAACGGGGTCTACGAGCAGTACTTC	CASSQSTNGVYEQYF
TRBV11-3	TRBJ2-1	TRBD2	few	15	TGTGCCAGCAGCTCGGGCGGGACTAGTCGTGATGAGCAGTTCTTC	CASSSGGTSRDEQFF
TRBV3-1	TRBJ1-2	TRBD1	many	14	TGTGCCAGCAGCCAATCCGGGACAGCATATGGCTACACCTTC	CASSQSGTAYGYTF
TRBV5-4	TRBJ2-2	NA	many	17	TGTGCCAGCAGCTTGAATACGGGGCCCGCGAACACCGGGGAGCTGTTTTTT	CASSLNTGPANTGELFF
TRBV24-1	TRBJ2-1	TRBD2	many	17	TGTGCCACCCTTCCATTCGCTAGCGGGCCTATTGACAATGAGCAGTTCTTC	CATLPFASGPIDNEQFF
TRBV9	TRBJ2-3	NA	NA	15	TGTGCCAGCAGCGCGACTACACCTAGCACAGATACGCAGTATTTT	CASSATTPSTDTQYF
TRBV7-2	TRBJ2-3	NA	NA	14	TGTGCCAGCAGCTCTTATTCATCCACAGATACGCAGTATTTT	CASSSYSSTDTQYF
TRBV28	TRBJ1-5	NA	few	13	TGTGCCAGCAGTGCGCAGGGAGATCAGCCCCAGCATTTT	CASSAQGDQPQHF
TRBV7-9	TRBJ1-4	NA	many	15	TGTGCCAGCAGCCCAGAGGGAGCGGCTAATGAAAAACTGTTTTTT	CASSPEGAANEKLFF
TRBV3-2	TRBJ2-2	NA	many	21	TGTGCCAGCAGCCAATGCCCGGGACAAGTAATTAATGGCGCGAACACCGGGGAGCTGTTTTTT	CASSQCPGQVINGANTGELFF
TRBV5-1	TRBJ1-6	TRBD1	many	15	TGCGCCAGCAGCTCCGGGACAGGAAGTAATTCACCCCTCCACTTT	CASSSGTGSNSPLHF
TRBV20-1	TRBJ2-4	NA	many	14	TGCAGTGCTAGCTACGAGGCCTCCAAAAACATTCAGTACTTC	CSASYEASKNIQYF
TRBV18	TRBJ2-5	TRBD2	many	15	TGTGCCAGCTCACCCGAGTGGGGGGGTGAAGAGACCCAGTACTTC	CASSPEWGGEETQYF
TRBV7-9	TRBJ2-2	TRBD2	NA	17	TGTGCCAGCAGCCTGGGGACTAGCGGGACGGACACCGGGGAGCTGTTTTTT	CASSLGTSGTDTGELFF
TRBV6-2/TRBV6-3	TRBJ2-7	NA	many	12	TGTGCCAGCAGTCCCGGACCCTACGAGCAGTACTTC	CASSPGPYEQYF
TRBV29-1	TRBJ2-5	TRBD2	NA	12	TGCAGCGTTGTGGCGGGGGGAGAGACCCAGTACTTC	CSVVAGGETQYF
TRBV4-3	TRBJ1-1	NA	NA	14	TGCGCCAGCAGCCAAGATCTCAGGGAGACTGAAGCTTTCTTT	CASSQDLRETEAFF